This TCR beta chain stems from a study of blood T cell repertoires in COVID-19. The germline gives CDR1 WSHSY, CDR2 SAAADI. The junction had 2 bases not matched to a gene; V was cut back by 2 bases and J by 6 bases. This CDR3 region has 14 residues. This table comes from immunoSEQ multiplex PCR, and its TCRdb copy is limited to in-frame clones, with some not included. The table records approximately 80,000 clones, about 88% of them present only once. The clonotype was recovered from a human donor in a cohort sampled during active COVID-19. This chain uses TRBV10-2 with TRBJ2-2; TRBD1 matches at 8 bases. Sequencing used peripheral blood. The CDR3 region is CASSEQGAPGELFF. The CDR3 DNA reads as TGCGCCAGCAGTGAGCAGGGGGCCCCCGGGGAGCTGTTTTTT.